This T cell receptor beta chain was identified in a study of T cell clusters in autoimmune cytopenias (dated by TCRdb to the late 2010s). Concerning the study at large: Healthy donor controls had a mean age of around 52 years and a median age of roughly 59 years, with about half of the roughly 45 female. A median TRB sequencing depth of roughly 47,000 reads per sample was reached, and a median of approximately 2,300 distinct TRB clonotypes per sample was obtained. Alongside healthy, CLL and autoimmune hepatitis controls, autoimmune cytopenia patients had their peripheral blood TRB and IGH repertoires sequenced at active disease and again during treatment follow-up. The study was designed to test whether a disease-specific immune repertoire signature usable as a blood-based biomarker is carried by autoimmune cytopenia patients. For primary cytopenia, some 25 age-matched healthy donors were used as controls, and for secondary cytopenia, about 15 age-matched CLL patients were used as controls. Autoimmune hepatitis repertoires were compared against under 25 age- and sex-matched healthy donors. The research as a whole found: A lack of physiological T cell clusters in primary autoimmune cytopenia patients was suggested by GLIPH, as 51 clusters were found to be exclusive to healthy donors versus some 18 exclusive to patients. Healthy donors had almost three times as many exclusive TRB clusters as active autoimmune hepatitis patients, a finding consistent with an autoimmunity-wide signature. TRB repertoire shifts, with less even repertoires in secondary cytopenia and CLL, mostly reflected lymphoma bias rather than autoimmunity. The cluster-lack signature was not observed for secondary cytopenia versus CLL, as the signature was apparently masked by the dominant lymphoma-associated repertoire. The T cell clusters were only ever defined in silico, so experimental validation of their functional role was still needed.

With no count recorded, this clonotype is classed as medium-sized (0.01 to 0.1%) from frequency. Its antigen is unknown. Per sample, approximately 250 ng of peripheral blood genomic DNA, 30,000 to 40,000 genome equivalents, was used for TRB amplification. To amplify TRB rearrangements, a touch-down multiplex PCR protocol was run with the TRB-A and TRB-B primer pools combined in a single tube. Illumina adapters and sample indices were added to the amplicons through two consecutive PCR reactions using Phusion HS II polymerase. The amplicons were purified from gel with the NucleoSpin Gel and PCR Clean-up kit, after which the amplicons were quantified by Qubit and checked for quality on an Agilent 2100 Bioanalyzer. Sequencing of the libraries was done on an Illumina MiSeq with paired-end, single-indexed, 600-cycle runs. Processing in the source paper ran as follows. Alignment and assembly of TRB reads were performed with MiXCR version 2.1.12 and the default MiXCR reference library. Each unique CDR3 nucleotide sequence defined a clone, and only productive sequences with at least two reads were analysed. Alpha-parameterized diversity profiles (alpha 0 to 5), including the Shannon (alpha 1) and Simpson (alpha 2) indices, were computed with an R script to assess repertoire diversity. The tcR package was used to compute combinatorial TRB VJ usage, which was then compared between cohorts by principal component analysis with ade4. GLIPH was used to cluster TCRbeta CDR3s in pairs of cohorts matched for age and read depth, and a Wilcoxon test was used to compare cluster frequencies. One entry per CDR3 protein sequence results from the TCRdb reprocessing of the reads, with DNA left out. The V and J calls and clone size come from TCRdb's table, not from the authors' own analysis. The sample's table lists a count of roughly 6,500 distinct CDR3 sequences. The ten largest make up less than 70% of the sample.

The CDR3 goes from the cysteine to the phenylalanine over 11 residues. No DNA appears here. CDR1 and CDR2 were assigned from the germline V gene as SQVTM and ANQGSEA. This sample was shared with a second study, whose subject was T cell repertoires in aging, cancer and after chemotherapy. Drawing on the second study: The donors fell into six age groups ranging from 30 or younger to 70 or older, and each group had at least three individuals. Control TCR repertoires from healthy donors were recorded across several months to years, and re-sampling revealed clear clonal overlap. The complete dataset included about 8.8 million TCR reads. Significantly lower blood TCR diversity and higher clonality were observed in untreated patients with hematological or solid cancers than in age-matched healthy donors. In healthy donors, the decline in TCR diversity with age was mainly due to loss of richness, whereas in cancer patients loss of evenness also played a role. In both cancer cohorts, median generation probability rose over the chemotherapy interval, which suggests that the repertoire was reconstituted through rebound thymic output. The authors noted that the repertoire data do not allow conclusions about immunological memory after chemotherapy. To look at immunoaging and at how T cells reconstitute after chemotherapy, the study profiled TCR beta repertoires in peripheral blood from both healthy donors and cancer patients. A cohort of 220 or so cancer patients (approximately 90 with hematological and roughly 120 with solid cancers) was assembled, and 95 to 100 healthy donors were included as a reference group. Processing of the TRB sequences was carried out with MiXCR versions 2.12 and 3.0.5. The repertoire metrics were Shannon diversity, evenness, clonality (defined as one minus evenness), and alpha-parameterized diversity profiles covering alpha 0 to 5. Generation probabilities of clones in paired pre- and post-chemotherapy samples were computed with the IGoR algorithm.

Rearrangement joined TRBV29-1 to TRBJ2-5. The sequence derives from a human donor in good health. Sequenced material: peripheral blood. The CDR3 region: CSVLGKETQYF.